The text below deals with one T cell receptor beta chain. Its antigen is unknown. The data belong to a study of cytomegalovirus exposure and HLA in healthy donors. This CDR3 is built from 13 residues. V dropped 8 bases and J dropped 1 base, with 11 bases sitting between them. Germline lookup yields CDR1 MGHRA and CDR2 YSYEKL. TCRdb keeps only in-frame clones here, not all; method: immunoSEQ multiplex PCR. The repertoire holds about 130,000 clones, roughly 90% seen once, with 3% to 3.5% in the top ten. Whole-study findings and limits: TCR clusters originating in the first cohort tended to co-occur in the 120 validation repertoires, according to a later analysis. The study labeled more than 150 TCR beta chains cytomegalovirus-associated.

The origin of this receptor is a man under 40 in good health and CMV-seronegative. The source material was PBMCs. This chain links TRBV4-1 with TRBJ2-5; D may be TRBD1 (5 bases). The CDR3 region is CASRGAAQETQYF. The CDR3 DNA follows: TGCGCCAGCCGTGGGGCAGCCCAAGAGACCCAGTACTTC.